A single TCR beta chain is shown here with its context. Antigen specificity is unknown. A read error may account for a junction end that differs from germline. The CDR3 is made up of 11 amino acids. The data originate from a study of identical twins. The study's findings and limits: Partly confounded zero-insertion analyses could result from invariant MAIT and iNKT cells. Abundant cord blood beta clonotypes carried fewer insertions; memory repertoires showed none. Among beta out-of-frame sequences, excess sharing between twins appeared weaker.

A single record per CDR3 protein comes from TCRdb applying MiXCR to the 5' RACE reads. This sample has 450,000 or so distinct CDR3 sequences, with around an eighth found just once. These same records also appear under a second study, on yellow fever vaccine responses in identical twins. That work states: Each twin's T cell response to the vaccine was reported to look partly convergent and partly personalized.

V and J are TRBV12-3 or TRBV12-4 and TRBJ2-7; D call uncertain. The sample was CD4+ T cells sorted from blood. The TCR comes from a woman aged 18-29 years in good health. For the CDR3, the DNA is TGTGCCAGCAGTTCCCCCAGCGAGCTGTACTTC. Translating gives CASSSPSELYF.